The 28 T cell receptor beta chains given below trace back to one sample, sequenced in a study of blood T cells in healthy people across ages. The authors ran a second PCR of 7 to 11 cycles using a sample-barcoded 5' primer and a J-beta primer mix. One entry per CDR3 protein results from TCRdb running MiXCR on the 5' RACE reads. The table has hundreds of thousands of distinct CDR3 sequences, roughly 43% seen once; the top ten hold 25% to 35%. The sequencing input was blood. The receptors derive from a man older than 75 in good health.

The genes are TRBV5-1 and TRBJ2-3; 8 nucleotides agree with TRBD2. The trim removed 0 bases at V and 0 bases at J, leaving 3 bases unmatched. The CDR3 is 16 amino acids. Germline CDR1 reads SGHRS; CDR2 reads YFSETQ. The CDR3 here is CASSLDLAGSTDTQYF. CDR3 sequence (DNA): TGCGCCAGCAGCTTGGATCTAGCGGGTAGCACAGATACGCAGTATTTT.

This chain connects TRBV7-2 to TRBJ1-6; no firm D call. This CDR3 region has 16 residues. The germline V gene encodes CDR1 SGHTA and CDR2 FQGNSA. V lost 5 bases and J 13 bases, leaving 24 bases between the germline ends. The CDR3 DNA sequence: TGTGCCAGCAGCCCCTCGTCGATCCGTTCCCTTTTTCCCCTCCACTTT. It yields the protein CASSPSSIRSLFPLHF.

The chain combines TRBV19 with TRBJ1-1; the D is unclear. Trimming left V 6 bases short and J 1 base short, with 9 bases between. Germline loops: CDR1 LNHDA, CDR2 SQIVND (reference sequence). The CDR3 runs 13 residues. The CDR3: CASSARQNTEAFF. Written as DNA, the CDR3 is TGTGCCAGTAGCGCAAGACAGAACACTGAAGCTTTCTTT.

Comments on this clonotype: The junction and the germline gene differ at one end; a read error may be behind it. The chain uses TRBV10-3 and TRBJ2-5, with D possibly matching TRBD2 (5 bases). CDR3 length: 14 residues. Germline values: CDR1 ENHRY, CDR2 SYGVKD. CDR3 coding DNA: TGTGCCATCAGGGAGTCTACTAGGCGAGAGACCCAGTACTTC. The encoded protein is CAIRESTRRETQYF.

Ten or more counts support this clonotype. The V call is TRBV6-8, the J call TRBJ2-7; 10 bases are shared with TRBD1. With 7 bases clipped from V and 0 bases from J, the junction kept 15 bases outside the gene matches. Germline CDR1 reads MNHGY; CDR2 reads SAAAGT. The CDR3 covers 18 residues. In nucleotides, the CDR3 is TGTGCCAGCACCACACGTTCTGCGGGACAGGGGTTCTCCTACGAGCAGTACTTC. It yields the protein CASTTRSAGQGFSYEQYF.

The V gene is TRBV7-2, the J gene TRBJ2-7, with TRBD2 as a possible D gene (6 bases). This CDR3 spans 15 amino acids. Germline CDR1 reads SGHTA; CDR2 reads FQGNSA. The ends were cut back, 1 base at V and 3 bases at J, with 13 bases in the middle. This CDR3 reads CASSLGASEVYEQYF. For the CDR3, the DNA is TGTGCCAGCAGCTTAGGAGCTAGCGAGGTCTACGAGCAGTACTTC.

The chain links TRBV4-3 to TRBJ1-4; a possible D gene is TRBD1 (5 bases). The CDR3 consists of 15 residues. Trimming cost V 5 bases and J 5 bases, with 15 bases left between them. CDR1 is LGHNA and CDR2 is YSLEER in the germline V gene. The CDR3 protein is CASSAQGYRNEKLFF. The CDR3, as DNA: TGCGCCAGCAGCGCTCAGGGATATAGGAATGAAAAACTGTTTTTT.

V gene TRBV3-1 combines with J gene TRBJ2-7; D is undetermined. Trimming took 0 bases from V and 1 from J, leaving 10 bases between them. This CDR3 spans 15 amino acids. The V gene's germline CDR1 is LGHDT and CDR2 YNNKEL (reference sequence). The CDR3 loop reads CASSQDPGSSYEQYF. The CDR3 region has the DNA TGTGCCAGCAGCCAAGATCCAGGTTCTTCCTACGAGCAGTACTTC.

This sequence joins TRBV28 and TRBJ2-3; 7 bases match TRBD1. CDR3 length equals 14 residues. V was pared by 5 bases and J by 5 bases, with 7 bases of the junction left unmatched. Germline CDR1 is MDHEN and CDR2 is SYDVKM. Written as DNA, the CDR3 is TGTGCCAGCAGTCCGACAGGGAAGAGAGATACGCAGTATTTT. Protein: CASSPTGKRDTQYF.

This clonotype appeared a few times. The genes are TRBV29-1 and TRBJ2-7; no reliable D call. The DNA end favors TRBJ2-4, so the J call may be wrong. Germline V gene lookup returns CDR1 SQVTM and CDR2 ANQGSEA. This CDR3 spans 12 amino acids. DNA of the CDR3: TGCAGCGTTGTCTCGGGCAGAAACATTCAGTACTTC. Translating gives CSVVSGRNIQYF.

J is TRBJ1-4 and V is TRBV12-3 or TRBV12-4; 10 bases are a match to TRBD1. The CDR3 loop spans 15 amino acids. V was pared by 5 bases and J by 7 bases, with 7 bases of the junction left unmatched. The CDR3 loop reads CASSDRGRGVEKLFF. DNA of the CDR3: TGTGCCAGCAGTGACAGGGGGCGAGGTGTTGAAAAACTGTTTTTT.

This clonotype appeared once. The chain combines TRBV10-3 with TRBJ2-1, with TRBD2 identical over 11 bases. In germline, CDR1 is ENHRY, CDR2 SYGVKD. Trimming took 6 bases from V and 3 from J; bases not matched to a gene: 1. CDR3 size: 14 residues. The CDR3 DNA is TGTGCCATCAGAACTAGCGGGGGCTACAATGAGCAGTTCTTC. Its protein product is CAIRTSGGYNEQFF.

Only a few counts were recorded for this clonotype. CDR3 in amino acids: CASSLTGPGVGNEQFF. DNA of the CDR3: TGTGCCAGCAGCTTAACTGGGCCGGGAGTAGGCAATGAGCAGTTCTTC. V usage is TRBV7-2 and J usage is TRBJ2-1, with D perhaps matching TRBD2 (6 bases). The CDR3 spans 16 residues. The germline V and J ends were trimmed by 2 bases and 6 bases, with 17 bases remaining between them. The V gene's germline CDR1 is SGHTA and CDR2 FQGNSA. Combining the CDR3 with reference TRBV7-2 and TRBJ2-1 gives the whole variable domain GAGVSQSPSNKVTEKGKDVELRCDPISGHTALYWYRQSLGQGLEFLIYFQGNSAPDKSGLPSDRFSAERTGGSVSTLTIQRTQQEDSAVYLCASSLTGPGVGNEQFFGPGTRLTVL.

The sample holds a few counts of this clonotype. The chain couples TRBV2 to TRBJ2-5, with TRBD2 identical over 8 bases. This CDR3 is built from 15 residues. The V gene end was trimmed by 5 bases and the J gene end by 1 base; junction bases not matched to a gene: 6. Germline-derived CDR1 and CDR2 are SNHLY and FYNNEI. CDR3 in DNA: TGTGCCAGCAGTCCCGGGGGGGTAAGCCAAGAGACCCAGTACTTC. Its protein product is CASSPGGVSQETQYF.

The chain combines TRBV29-1 with TRBJ1-1; D possibly corresponds to TRBD1 (6 bases). Germline-derived CDR1 and CDR2 are SQVTM and ANQGSEA. V was pared by 1 base and J by 1 base, with 13 bases between. The CDR3 length is 15 residues. CDR3 protein: CSVEVEGQTNTEAFF. The DNA for the CDR3 is TGCAGCGTTGAAGTAGAAGGACAGACGAACACTGAAGCTTTCTTT. Full variable domain (remainder filled in from reference TRBV29-1 and TRBJ1-1): SAVISQKPSRDICQRGTSLTIQCQVDSQVTMMFWYRQQPGQSLTLIATANQGSEATYESGFVIDKFPISRPNLTFSTLTVSNMSPEDSSIYLCSVEVEGQTNTEAFFGQGTRLTVV.

V is TRBV20-1 and J is TRBJ1-4; D call uncertain. The CDR3 extends over 14 amino acids. Germline V gives CDR1 DFQATT, CDR2 SNEGSKA (reference sequence). CDR3: CGARSPGVVEKLFF. In nucleotides, the CDR3 is TGCGGCGCTAGGAGCCCCGGGGTCGTGGAAAAACTGTTTTTT.

This chain joins TRBV27 and TRBJ2-7, with D possibly TRBD1 on 6 matching bases. Per the germline V gene, CDR1 is MNHEY and CDR2 is SMNVEV (reference sequence). This CDR3 has 14 amino acids. V lost 10 bases to trimming and J lost 4 bases, with 20 bases between them. CDR3 coding DNA: TGTGCCACCAAAAGTATGGGGGCGGGTTACGAGCAGTACTTC. Protein sequence: CATKSMGAGYEQYF.

The genes are TRBV18 and TRBJ2-7; no firm D call. Per the germline V gene, CDR1 is KGHSH and CDR2 is LQKENI. Trimming cost V 3 bases and J 6 bases, with 9 bases left between them. There are 12 residues in the CDR3. The CDR3 here is CASSPSSGEQYF. In DNA form, the CDR3 reads TGTGCCAGCTCACCCTCGTCCGGCGAGCAGTACTTC.

This clonotype was counted many times. V and J are TRBV13 and TRBJ1-5, with a tentative D call TRBD1 (5 bases). The CDR3 sequence is 17 residues long. With 5 bases removed from V and 1 base from J, the gap between germline ends came to 18 bases. Germline assignment: CDR1 PRHDT and CDR2 FYEKMQ (reference sequence). The CDR3 nucleotides read TGTGCCAGCAGCCTCCGCACAGGACCTTTCAGCAATCAGCCCCAGCATTTT. Protein sequence: CASSLRTGPFSNQPQHF.

This chain connects TRBV13 to TRBJ2-3; TRBD1 might be the D (6 bases). This CDR3 has 16 residues. From germline, CDR1 is PRHDT and CDR2 FYEKMQ (reference sequence). With 2 bases removed from V and 1 base from J, the gap between germline ends came to 13 bases. The CDR3 is CASSLIQGPGTDTQYF. For the CDR3, the DNA is TGTGCCAGCAGCTTAATACAGGGACCGGGCACAGATACGCAGTATTTT.

The chain joins TRBV20-1 to TRBJ2-4; 8 nucleotides match TRBD2. The ends lost 5 bases at V and 4 bases at J; junction bases unmatched: 10. The CDR3 contains 15 residues. Germline V gene sequence: CDR1 DFQATT, CDR2 SNEGSKA (reference sequence). CDR3 sequence: CSAPPYRGGKNIQYF. CDR3 bases: TGCAGTGCTCCCCCTTATCGGGGGGGTAAAAACATTCAGTACTTC.

This clonotype was seen more than once but under ten times. V is TRBV6-2 or TRBV6-3 and J is TRBJ2-2; no clear D. This CDR3 has 11 amino acids. In germline, CDR1 is MNHEY, CDR2 SVGEGT. V was cut by 5 bases and J by 7 bases, with 5 bases left in between. CDR3 nucleotides: TGTGCCAGCAGTCTACTCGGGGAGCTGTTTTTT. Amino acids: CASSLLGELFF.

The chain combines TRBV4-2 with TRBJ2-3, with 13 bases lining up with TRBD2. The CDR3 runs to 16 residues. Unmatched junction bases numbered 1, after V lost 0 bases and J lost 4 bases. Germline V gives CDR1 LGHNA, CDR2 YNFKEQ. The CDR3 DNA is TGTGCCAGCAGCCAAGAAACTAGCGGGGGGGCAGATACGCAGTATTTT. Amino acid sequence: CASSQETSGGADTQYF.

This clonotype was found a few times. The V and J genes are TRBV5-1 and TRBJ2-2; 8 nucleotides agree with TRBD1. Per germline, CDR1 SGHRS and CDR2 YFSETQ. The CDR3 is made up of 14 amino acids. The V gene end was trimmed by 7 bases and the J gene end by 0 bases; junction bases not matched to a gene: 2. CDR3 amino acids: CASRTGSNTGELFF. CDR3 nucleotides: TGCGCCAGCCGGACAGGGTCGAACACCGGGGAGCTGTTTTTT.

CDR3 sequence: CASSSPTSGGTSGANVLTF. The CDR3 coding sequence is TGTGCCAGCAGTTCACCCACTAGCGGGGGGACCTCTGGGGCCAACGTCCTGACTTTC. The chain recombines TRBV12-3 or TRBV12-4 with TRBJ2-6, with 12 positions matching TRBD2. The CDR3 sequence is 19 residues long. V dropped 4 bases and J dropped 0; count of bases not matched to a gene: 7.

This clonotype occurred a few times. The V and J genes are TRBV7-9 and TRBJ2-7, with 13 positions matching TRBD2. The length of the CDR3 is 15 residues. The germline V gene has CDR1 SEHNR and CDR2 FQNEAQ (reference sequence). V trimming: 5 bases; J trimming: 3 bases; junction bases outside the gene matches: 4. The CDR3 is CASSLGTSGIYEQYF. The CDR3 bases are TGTGCCAGCAGCCTCGGGACTAGCGGGATCTACGAGCAGTACTTC.

This clonotype was counted between two and nine times. This chain links TRBV9 with TRBJ2-7; D may correspond to TRBD1 or TRBD2 (5 bases each). This CDR3 has 15 residues. V was pared by 4 bases and J by 5 bases, with 19 bases between. CDR1 SGDLS and CDR2 YYNGEE come from the germline V gene. CDR3 sequence (DNA): TGTGCCAGCAGCCTACAAGGGACCACCAACGACGAGCAGTACTTC. The encoded protein is CASSLQGTTNDEQYF.

This rearrangement joins TRBV20-1 to TRBJ2-7, with 9 nucleotides matching TRBD1. TRBJ2-5 matches the DNA end more closely, so the J call is doubtful. This CDR3 is built from 13 residues. Germline values: CDR1 DFQATT, CDR2 SNEGSKA (reference sequence). The CDR3 DNA sequence: TGCAGCGCGAAAGGGACAGGGTATGGGACCCAGTACTTC. Amino acid sequence: CSAKGTGYGTQYF.